The clone carrying this TCR beta chain was found many times. This CDR3 has 13 residues. V lost 3 bases and J 5 bases, leaving 10 bases between the germline ends. The V gene's germline CDR1 is MNHEY and CDR2 SMNVEV (reference sequence). The data are from a study of T cells in Graves' hyperthyroidism and ophthalmopathy. TCR beta CDR3 regions were amplified from RNA. First-round RT-PCR targeting the TCR CDR3 was performed with the HTBI primer set. TCRdb re-derived calls from the multiplex PCR reads in MiXCR, one entry per CDR3 protein. Here the sample spans approximately 600,000 distinct CDR3 sequences, around 16% being singletons.

The sequencing input was blood. The receptor's source is a woman under 40 with Graves' hyperthyroidism. V gene TRBV27 combines with J gene TRBJ2-5; D possibly matches TRBD1 or TRBD2 (5 bases each). The CDR3 bases are TGTGCCAGCAGTTTGGGGGAAATGGAGACCCAGTACTTC. This gives the protein CASSLGEMETQYF.